This T cell receptor (beta chain) was documented in a study of post-analysis software for immune sequencing data. The wider study: In terms of disease course, relapsing-remitting, secondary progressive and progressive-relapsing multiple sclerosis were included.

Overall study results and limits: Batch-matched samples strongly co-clustered by F measure. Patients showed TRBV5-6, TRBV5-1 and TRBV20-1 among several TRBV segments more frequent than in controls. Significantly lower normalized Chao1 diversity was found in patients with multiple sclerosis relative to controls.

The CDR3 loop spans 14 amino acids. Germline V lookup: CDR1 MGHRA, CDR2 YSYEKL. Tagging with unique molecular identifiers was a feature of the TCR beta cDNA libraries. Between about 0.85 and 10 million T cells gave rise to some 470,000 cDNA molecules. One entry per CDR3 protein, called by TCRdb with MiXCR from the PCR reads. The data contain hundreds of thousands of distinct CDR3 sequences, roughly half of them singletons. Remarks on this clonotype: The antigen is undetermined.

Sequenced sample: blood. The V call is TRBV4-1, the J call TRBJ2-5; D gene uncertain. The end of the DNA aligns better with TRBJ2-7, so the J call may be wrong. This receptor was identified in a girl between 10 and 17 years old with multiple sclerosis. This CDR3 is CASSQVLGSGEQYF. CDR3 DNA sequence: TGCGCCAGCAGCCAAGTGTTGGGATCGGGCGAGCAGTACTTC.